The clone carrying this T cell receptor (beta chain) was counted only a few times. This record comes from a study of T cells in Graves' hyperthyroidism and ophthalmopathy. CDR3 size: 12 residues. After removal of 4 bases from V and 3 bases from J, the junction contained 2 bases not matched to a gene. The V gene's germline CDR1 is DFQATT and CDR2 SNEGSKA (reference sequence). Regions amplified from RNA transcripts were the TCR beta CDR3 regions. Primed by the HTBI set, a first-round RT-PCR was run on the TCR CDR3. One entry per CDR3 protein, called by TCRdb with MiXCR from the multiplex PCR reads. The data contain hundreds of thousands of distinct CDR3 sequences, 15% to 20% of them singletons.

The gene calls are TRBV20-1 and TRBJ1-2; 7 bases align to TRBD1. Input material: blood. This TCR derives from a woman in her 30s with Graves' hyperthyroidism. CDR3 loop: CSANDRDYGYTF. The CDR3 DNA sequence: TGCAGTGCTAATGACAGGGACTATGGCTACACCTTC.